This T cell receptor (beta chain) was observed in a study of T cell repertoires in cytomegalovirus infection. Study-wide background: Well-studied HLA-B-restricted epitopes and recently identified HLA-C-restricted epitopes of CMV were both used in the study. CMV infection plus the matching HLA type was flagged by public TCR beta signatures. Regarding the study as a whole: In two of eight donors, the top clonotype was HLA-C-restricted CMV-specific. CMV carriers having the relevant HLA were flagged by cumulative public TCR beta family frequency.

To note about this clonotype: As yet, its antigen is unknown.

With 5 bases clipped from V and 4 bases from J, the junction kept 10 bases outside the gene matches. The CDR3 contains 16 residues. Looked up from germline, CDR1 is LNHDA and CDR2 is SQIVND (reference sequence). TCRdb reprocessed the reads via MiXCR and lists one record per CDR3 protein. Here the sample spans approximately 34,000 distinct CDR3 sequences, approximately 52% being singletons. The rearrangement joins TRBV19 to TRBJ1-5, with TRBD1 matching over 8 bases. This receptor was identified in a human donor in good health (CMV status not recorded). Some clones in this sample may be carry-over from other donors' samples. Sequencing used CD8+ T cells from cultured PBMCs, obtained from culture after CMV antigen stimulation. CDR3 nucleotides: TGTGCCAGTAGTCCAGACAGGGGAGTGCTAAATCAGCCCCAGCATTTT. Its translation is CASSPDRGVLNQPQHF.